This TCR beta chain was recovered during a study of cytomegalovirus exposure and HLA in healthy donors. General study results and limits: Reported results showed that the classifier diagnosed cytomegalovirus status with high specificity and sensitivity.

PCR employed 60 Vbeta and 13 Jbeta primers. Sequencing used immunoSEQ multiplex PCR; TCRdb keeps in-frame clones, though not all of them. This table has 90,000 to 150,000 clones, over 65% appearing once. Concerning this clone: Its antigen remains unidentified.

The TCR sequence derives from a woman aged 25 to 39 in good health and CMV-seropositive. Sequencing was done on a sample of PBMCs.

The DNA of the CDR3 is TGCGCCAGCAGCCCACGAGCGTGGTCTGGGGCCAACGTCCTGACTTTC. Its protein is CASSPRAWSGANVLTF. This chain links TRBV4-1 with TRBJ2-6; D not resolved. The CDR3 spans 16 residues. V gave up 4 bases and J gave up 1 base, with 11 bases separating them. The germline gives CDR1 MGHRA, CDR2 YSYEKL.